The clone carrying this TCR beta chain was seen only a few times. The antigen is not known. Per the original methods: The authors used CDR3 differences across clinicopathological groups to build a distant-metastasis classifier for papillary thyroid cancer. Via MiXCR, TCRdb re-called the PCR reads. Here the V and J calls rest on TCRdb's processing, not on the authors' analysis. Of around 30,000 clones in the sample, roughly 22% were seen once. No patient had received any treatment before thyroid surgery. This sample stems from a study of metastatic and nonmetastatic thyroid tumors. For the study at large: Repertoires of blood and of tissue (tumor or nodule) from malignant and benign thyroid patients were compared. General study results and limits: The study reportedly found significantly higher TCR beta diversity in malignant thyroid tumors than benign nodules, in blood and tumor.

This CDR3 contains 15 residues. Trimming took 0 bases from V and 3 from J; bases not matched to a gene: 4. In germline, CDR1 is SGHRS, CDR2 YFSETQ. The receptor's source is a male donor with papillary thyroid cancer or a benign thyroid nodule (not recorded which). Some clones in this sample may be carry-over from other donors' samples. V gene TRBV5-1 combines with J gene TRBJ2-7, with TRBD1 identical over 9 bases. What was sequenced was tumor tissue. CDR3 DNA sequence: TGCGCCAGCAGCTTGGCTTGGACAGGGGACTACGAGCAGTACTTC. This translates into CASSLAWTGDYEQYF. Full variable domain (missing parts from reference TRBV5-1 and TRBJ2-7): KAGVTQTPRYLIKTRGQQVTLSCSPISGHRSVSWYQQTPGQGLQFLFEYFSETQRNKGNFPGRFSGRQFSNSRSEMNVSTLELGDSALYLCASSLAWTGDYEQYFGPGTRLTVT.